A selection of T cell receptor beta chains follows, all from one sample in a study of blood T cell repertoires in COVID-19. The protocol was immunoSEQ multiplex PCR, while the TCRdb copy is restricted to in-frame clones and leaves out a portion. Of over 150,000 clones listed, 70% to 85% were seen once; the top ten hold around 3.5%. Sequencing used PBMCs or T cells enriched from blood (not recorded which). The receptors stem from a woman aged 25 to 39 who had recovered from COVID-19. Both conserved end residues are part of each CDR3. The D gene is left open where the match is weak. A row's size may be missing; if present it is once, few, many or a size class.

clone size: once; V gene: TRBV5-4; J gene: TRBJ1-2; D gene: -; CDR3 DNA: TGTGCCAGCAGCTTGCCACAAAACTATGGCTACACCTTC; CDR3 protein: CASSLPQNYGYTF
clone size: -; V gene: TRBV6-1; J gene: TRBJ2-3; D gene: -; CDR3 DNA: TGTGCCAGCAGTGAAGGCGTCCAGCGGGTCACAGATACGCAGTATTTT; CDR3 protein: CASSEGVQRVTDTQYF
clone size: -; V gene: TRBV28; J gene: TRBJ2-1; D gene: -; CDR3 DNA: TGTGCCAGCGGCCAGGCTGGGGCCACTTTCTACAATGAGCAGTTCTTC; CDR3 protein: CASGQAGATFYNEQFF
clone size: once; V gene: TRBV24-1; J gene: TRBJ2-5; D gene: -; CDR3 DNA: TGTGCCACCAGTCCGGCAGGGGGGCCCGAGGCGACCCAGTACTTC; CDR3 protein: CATSPAGGPEATQYF
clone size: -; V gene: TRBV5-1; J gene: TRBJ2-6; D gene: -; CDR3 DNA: TGCGCCAGCAGCCGGATCTCAGGGCTCTCTGGGGCCAACGTCCTGACTTTC; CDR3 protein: CASSRISGLSGANVLTF
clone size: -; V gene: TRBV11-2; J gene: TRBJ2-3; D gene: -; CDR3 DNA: TGTGCCAGCAGCTTCCTAGGACAGCGGACTAGCACAGATACGCAGTATTTT; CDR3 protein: CASSFLGQRTSTDTQYF
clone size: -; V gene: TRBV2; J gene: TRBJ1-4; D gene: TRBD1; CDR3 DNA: TGTGCCAGCAGTGGGGACAGGAGGGAAGAAAAACTGTTTTTT; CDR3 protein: CASSGDRREEKLFF
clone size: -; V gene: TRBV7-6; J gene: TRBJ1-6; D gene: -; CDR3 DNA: TGTGCCAGCAGCTTAGTTGGTAGTCGCGACACCTACAATAATTCACCCCTCCACTTT; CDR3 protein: CASSLVGSRDTYNNSPLHF
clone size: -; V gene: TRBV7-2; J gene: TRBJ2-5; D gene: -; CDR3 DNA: TGTGCCAGCAGCTCCCCCAGAGCGTACCAAGAGACCCAGTACTTC; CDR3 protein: CASSSPRAYQETQYF
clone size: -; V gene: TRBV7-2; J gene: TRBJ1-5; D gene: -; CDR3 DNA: TGTGCCAGCAGCGCCATGCTAGGCAATCAGCCCCAGCATTTT; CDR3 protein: CASSAMLGNQPQHF
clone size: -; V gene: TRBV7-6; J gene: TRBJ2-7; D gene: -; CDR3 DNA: TGTGCCAGCAGCTTAGAACAGGGAGCCTACGAGCAGTACTTC; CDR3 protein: CASSLEQGAYEQYF
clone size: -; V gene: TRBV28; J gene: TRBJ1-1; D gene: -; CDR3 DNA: TGTGCCAGCAGTCAAAGCAGGTCTGAAGCTTTCTTT; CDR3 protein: CASSQSRSEAFF
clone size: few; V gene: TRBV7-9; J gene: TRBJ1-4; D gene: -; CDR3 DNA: TGTGCCAGCAGCTTAGAGGGGCAGAGGCTGTTTTTT; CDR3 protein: CASSLEGQRLFF
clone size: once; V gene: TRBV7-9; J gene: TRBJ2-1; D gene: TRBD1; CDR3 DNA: TGTGCCAGCAGCATGCAGGGGGCGCTTTACAATGAGCAGTTCTTC; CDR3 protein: CASSMQGALYNEQFF
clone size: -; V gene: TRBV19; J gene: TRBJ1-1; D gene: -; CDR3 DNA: TGTGCCAGTAGTATTCGGGGGGACACTGAAGCTTTCTTT; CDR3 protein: CASSIRGDTEAFF
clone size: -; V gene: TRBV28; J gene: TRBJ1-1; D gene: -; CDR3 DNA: TGTGCCAGCAGTTTACGGACACCCGGGGAAGCTTTCTTT; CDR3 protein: CASSLRTPGEAFF
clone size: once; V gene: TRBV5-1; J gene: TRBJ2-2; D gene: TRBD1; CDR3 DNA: TGCGCCAGCAGCAGGGACAGGGGAGACACCGGGGAGCTGTTTTTT; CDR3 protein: CASSRDRGDTGELFF
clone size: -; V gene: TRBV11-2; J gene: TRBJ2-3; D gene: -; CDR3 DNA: TGTGCCAGCAGCTTAGTTCGGGCAGGGGGCACAGATACGCAGTATTTT; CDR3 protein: CASSLVRAGGTDTQYF
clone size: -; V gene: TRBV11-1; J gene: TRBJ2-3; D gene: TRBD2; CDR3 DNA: TGTGCCAGCAGCCGAGCGGGGGGCACAGATACGCAGTATTTT; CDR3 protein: CASSRAGGTDTQYF